These 25 T cell receptor beta chains originate from one sample sequenced in a study of T cell clonotyping in hematopoietic cell transplantation. Data came from immunoSEQ multiplex PCR; TCRdb stores just in-frame clones and leaves some out. The sample contains roughly 40,000 clones, about 85% of which appear only once. As for time point: recipient sample about 28 days before transplant, after cytoreduction. Material: peripheral blood mononuclear cells, obtained before stem cell transplant. The source of these receptors is a man in his 60s with acute myeloid leukemia. Some clones in this sample may be carry-over from other donors' samples.

The rearrangement uses TRBV6-5 and TRBJ2-7; D is undetermined. V was trimmed by 6 bases and J by 6 bases, leaving 21 bases between them. In germline, CDR1 is MNHEY, CDR2 SVGAGI. The CDR3 runs 15 residues. The CDR3 loop reads CASRGRRNPTAEQYF. CDR3 DNA sequence: TGTGCCAGCAGAGGGCGACGGAACCCCACCGCCGAGCAGTACTTC.

This rearrangement joins TRBV9 to TRBJ1-4; perhaps TRBD1 as D (5 bases). Germline-derived CDR1 and CDR2 are SGDLS and YYNGEE. The ends were cut back, 1 base at V and 11 bases at J, with 9 bases in the middle. The CDR3 runs to 12 residues. CDR3: CASSVQGDKLFF. The DNA of the CDR3 is TGTGCCAGCAGCGTACAGGGAGATAAACTGTTTTTT.

The CDR3 nucleotides read TGTGCCAGCAGCTTCCCCCTAGCGGGGGCCTCCGGTTACGAGCAGTACTTC. This sequence encodes CASSFPLAGASGYEQYF. This chain uses TRBV7-2 with TRBJ2-7; TRBD2 aligns across 10 bases. The germline V gene encodes CDR1 SGHTA and CDR2 FQGNSA. Unmatched junction bases numbered 12, after V lost 3 bases and J lost 4 bases. This CDR3 is built from 17 residues. The full variable domain, in which reference TRBV7-2 and TRBJ2-7 provide the parts outside the CDR3, is GAGVSQSPSNKVTEKGKDVELRCDPISGHTALYWYRQSLGQGLEFLIYFQGNSAPDKSGLPSDRFSAERTGGSVSTLTIQRTQQEDSAVYLCASSFPLAGASGYEQYFGPGTRLTVT.

V usage is TRBV29-1 and J usage is TRBJ1-1; D possibly corresponds to TRBD1 (5 bases). Trimming removed 7 bases at V and 3 bases at J, with 18 bases between. The CDR3 covers 14 residues. Germline V gene sequence: CDR1 SQVTM, CDR2 ANQGSEA. The DNA for the CDR3 is TGCAGCGCCCGATACGGGGGTCTACACACTGAAGCTTTCTTT. Protein: CSARYGGLHTEAFF.

The chain is built from TRBV5-8 and TRBJ2-3, with 8 nucleotides matching TRBD2. The CDR3 spans 12 residues. The ends lost 5 bases at V and 8 bases at J; junction bases unmatched: 4. The germline CDR1 and CDR2 sequences are SGHTS and YDEGEE. This chain's CDR3 is CASRPRGGTQYF. CDR3 nucleotide sequence: TGTGCCAGCAGACCCCGGGGGGGTACGCAGTATTTT. Combining the CDR3 with reference TRBV5-8 and TRBJ2-3 gives the whole variable domain EAGVTQSPTHLIKTRGQQATLRCSPISGHTSVYWYQQALGLGLQFLLWYDEGEERNRGNFPPRFSGRQFPNYSSELNVNALELEDSALYLCASRPRGGTQYFGPGTRLTVL.

V and J are TRBV6-1 and TRBJ1-5; D remains ambiguous. Between the trimmed V and J ends, which lost 6 bases and 8 bases, there was a span of 17 bases. The CDR3 is made up of 14 amino acids. Germline-derived CDR1 and CDR2 are MNHNS and SASEGT. The DNA of the CDR3 is TGTGCCAGCAGCGACTTAATAAGTCTTAAGCCCCAGCATTTT. This sequence encodes CASSDLISLKPQHF.

The DNA for the CDR3 is TGTGCCAGCAGGGAAACAAGGGGAACAGATACGCAGTATTTT. Protein: CASRETRGTDTQYF. The chain combines TRBV28 with TRBJ2-3, with a tentative D call TRBD1 (5 bases). Germline assignment: CDR1 MDHEN and CDR2 SYDVKM. The V gene lost 6 bases and the J gene lost 3 bases, with 13 bases spanning the gap. The CDR3 runs 14 residues.

This clone came up a few times. V usage is TRBV7-9 and J usage is TRBJ2-7, with 14 bases that match TRBD2. The CDR3 has 18 residues. CDR1 is SEHNR, CDR2 FQNEAQ, per germline (reference sequence). V shed 5 bases and J 3 bases; nucleotides not matched to a gene: 12. The CDR3 loop is CASSPTGTSGGLRYEQYF. The CDR3 region has the DNA TGTGCCAGCAGCCCAACCGGGACTAGCGGGGGATTACGCTACGAGCAGTACTTC.

This chain uses TRBV27 with TRBJ2-7; 7 bases are shared with TRBD1. The CDR3 extends over 13 amino acids. The V gene end was trimmed by 2 bases and the J gene end by 8 bases; junction bases not matched to a gene: 6. The germline V gene encodes CDR1 MNHEY and CDR2 SMNVEV (reference sequence). The CDR3 protein is CASSLTGQDKQYF. As DNA, the CDR3 is TGTGCCAGCAGTTTAACTGGACAGGACAAGCAGTACTTC.

The chain carries TRBV28 and TRBJ2-7, with D perhaps matching TRBD1 or TRBD2 (5 bases each). This CDR3 has 13 residues. V was clipped by 8 bases and J by 5 bases, with 16 bases between them. From germline, CDR1 is MDHEN and CDR2 SYDVKM. The CDR3 region is CASLRDGEHEQYF. The CDR3 coding sequence is TGTGCCAGCCTCCGGGACGGGGAACACGAGCAGTACTTC.

The gene calls are TRBV29-1 and TRBJ1-5; D is uncertain. The CDR3 length is 14 residues. V lost 6 bases to trimming and J lost 7 bases, with 19 bases between them. Germline CDR1 is SQVTM and CDR2 is ANQGSEA. The CDR3 coding sequence is TGCAGCGTCGAAAGGGCCATCTTGGGGCAGCCCCAGCATTTT. It yields the protein CSVERAILGQPQHF. Using reference TRBV29-1 and TRBJ1-5 for the parts outside the CDR3, the full variable domain is SAVISQKPSRDICQRGTSLTIQCQVDSQVTMMFWYRQQPGQSLTLIATANQGSEATYESGFVIDKFPISRPNLTFSTLTVSNMSPEDSSIYLCSVERAILGQPQHFGDGTRLSIL.

The rearrangement links TRBV7-3 to TRBJ2-7, with 9 bases aligning to TRBD1. V trimming: 4 bases; J trimming: 4 bases; junction bases outside the gene matches: 5. Germline CDR1 is SGHTA and CDR2 is FQGTGA. The CDR3 extends over 14 amino acids. CDR3 region: CASSWAGTGYEQYF. The CDR3 coding sequence is TGTGCCAGCAGCTGGGCCGGGACAGGGTACGAGCAGTACTTC. The complete variable domain, with remaining parts taken from reference TRBV7-3 and TRBJ2-7, reads GAGVSQTPSNKVTEKGKYVELRCDPISGHTALYWYRQSLGQGPEFLIYFQGTGAADDSGLPNDRFFAVRPEGSVSTLKIQRTERGDSAVYLCASSWAGTGYEQYFGPGTRLTVT.

V is TRBV19 and J is TRBJ1-1; D is unresolved. The CDR3 has 14 amino acids. Germline CDR1 and CDR2: LNHDA and SQIVND (reference sequence). V was pared by 4 bases and J by 3 bases, with 12 bases between. In DNA form, the CDR3 reads TGTGCCAGTAGTACCCCAGGAAGGGACACTGAAGCTTTCTTT. It translates to CASSTPGRDTEAFF.

The chain recombines TRBV7-2 with TRBJ2-7; D assignment may be TRBD1 or TRBD2 (5 bases each). The V and J ends lost 5 bases and 7 bases respectively, with 15 bases between them. This CDR3 region has 13 residues. Germline V gives CDR1 SGHTA, CDR2 FQGNSA. In DNA, the CDR3 is TGTGCCAGCAGCCTATACGGGGCCTGGGAGCAGTACTTC. Translated: CASSLYGAWEQYF.

Here the CDR3 DNA reads TGTGCCACCGCGACAGGGTGGGACGGGGAGCTGTTTTTT. Translating gives CATATGWDGELFF. V and J are TRBV2 and TRBJ2-2; 7 nucleotides align to TRBD1. Germline loops: CDR1 SNHLY, CDR2 FYNNEI. Trimming at V came to 10 bases and at J to 7 bases, leaving 9 bases not matched to a gene. CDR3 length equals 13 residues.

The chain couples TRBV9 to TRBJ2-5; 7 nucleotides agree with TRBD1. Germline trimming cut 0 bases from V and 5 bases from J; bases unmatched to any gene: 7. Germline V gene sequence: CDR1 SGDLS, CDR2 YYNGEE. The CDR3 totals 15 residues. CDR3 loop: CASSVGAGRGETQYF. In nucleotides, the CDR3 is TGTGCCAGCAGCGTAGGGGCCGGCAGGGGGGAGACCCAGTACTTC.

This chain joins TRBV29-1 and TRBJ2-6; perhaps TRBD2 as D (5 bases). Trimming took off 6 bases at V and 1 base at J, with 7 bases between the two ends. This CDR3 has 13 amino acids. Germline lookup yields CDR1 SQVTM and CDR2 ANQGSEA. CDR3 sequence (DNA): TGCAGCGTGAGGGATTCTGGGGCCAACGTCCTGACTTTC. Translating it yields CSVRDSGANVLTF. Filled out from reference TRBV29-1 and TRBJ2-6, the complete variable domain reads SAVISQKPSRDICQRGTSLTIQCQVDSQVTMMFWYRQQPGQSLTLIATANQGSEATYESGFVIDKFPISRPNLTFSTLTVSNMSPEDSSIYLCSVRDSGANVLTFGAGSRLTVL.

The gene calls are TRBV6-6 and TRBJ1-2, with a tentative D call TRBD1 (5 bases). The CDR3 consists of 13 residues. Trimming pared 6 bases from V and 9 bases from J, leaving 17 bases between. Looked up from germline, CDR1 is MNHNY and CDR2 is SVGAGI (reference sequence). CDR3 residues: CASSLGGSQSYTF. For the CDR3, the DNA is TGTGCCAGCAGCCTGGGGGGATCCCAAAGCTACACCTTC.

The rearrangement uses TRBV2 and TRBJ1-4; the D gene is possibly TRBD1 (6 bases). V lost 8 bases and J lost 0, with 13 bases in between. The CDR3 has 15 amino acids. CDR1 is SNHLY and CDR2 is FYNNEI in the germline V gene. CDR3 nucleotide sequence: TGTGCCAGCCGCCCGGACAGCCCAACTAATGAAAAACTGTTTTTT. Its protein product is CASRPDSPTNEKLFF. Combining the CDR3 with reference TRBV2 and TRBJ1-4 gives the whole variable domain EPEVTQTPSHQVTQMGQEVILRCVPISNHLYFYWYRQILGQKVEFLVSFYNNEISEKSEIFDDQFSVERPDGSNFTLKIRSTKLEDSAMYFCASRPDSPTNEKLFFGSGTQLSVL.

The gene calls are TRBV5-6 and TRBJ2-7; 7 bases fit TRBD2. Germline V gene data show CDR1 as SGHDT and CDR2 as YYEEEE. The V and J ends lost 1 base and 4 bases, in that order; junction bases with no gene match: 11. The CDR3 covers 16 residues. In nucleotides, the CDR3 is TGTGCCAGCAGCTTGATGAGCGGGGCGGTTGGATACGAGCAGTACTTC. Amino acid sequence: CASSLMSGAVGYEQYF.

The gene calls are TRBV5-6 and TRBJ1-1; the match to TRBD1 covers 8 bases. CDR3 length: 15 residues. Germline CDR1 reads SGHDT; CDR2 reads YYEEEE. V was pared by 5 bases and J by 4 bases, with 10 bases of the junction left unmatched. The CDR3 reads CASRLRGRGVTEAFF. CDR3 nucleotide sequence: TGTGCCAGCAGACTCAGGGGGCGTGGGGTCACTGAAGCTTTCTTT.

This clone appeared a single time. The junction differs from germline at one of its ends, possibly a read error. The chain is built from TRBV7-7 and TRBJ2-5; TRBD1 agrees at 9 bases. The CDR3 is 16 amino acids. Germline V gives CDR1 SSHAT, CDR2 FNYEAQ (reference sequence). CDR3: CASSELGQGDSETQYF. For the CDR3, the DNA is TGTGCTAGCAGCGAATTGGGACAGGGCGATTCTGAGACCCAGTACTTC.

The gene calls are TRBV27 and TRBJ1-6, with TRBD1 as a possible D gene (6 bases). Trimming left V 5 bases short and J 5 bases short, with 10 bases between. Per the germline V gene, CDR1 is MNHEY and CDR2 is SMNVEV (reference sequence). The CDR3 contains 14 residues. CDR3 sequence reads: CASSTRGDNSPLHF. CDR3 nucleotides: TGTGCCAGCAGTACGAGGGGGGATAATTCACCCCTCCACTTT.

The chain couples TRBV7-9 to TRBJ2-1, with TRBD1 as a possible D gene (6 bases). The germline V gene has CDR1 SEHNR and CDR2 FQNEAQ (reference sequence). This CDR3 spans 17 amino acids. The ends were cut back, 4 bases at V and 1 base at J, with 17 bases in the middle. The CDR3 region is CASSSRGRGRSYNEQFF. The CDR3 DNA is TGTGCCAGCAGCTCTAGGGGCAGGGGTCGTTCCTACAATGAGCAGTTCTTC.

This clone was seen a handful of times. The rearrangement joins TRBV2 to TRBJ2-2; D perhaps matches TRBD2 (5 bases). The CDR3 spans 12 residues. V was trimmed by 8 bases and J by 1 base, leaving 5 bases between them. Germline V CDR1 and CDR2: SNHLY, FYNNEI. The CDR3, as DNA: TGTGCCAGCCGGGGGAACACCGGGGAGCTGTTTTTT. This sequence encodes CASRGNTGELFF.